Listed below are T cell receptor beta chains from one sample, sequenced in a study of T cells in Graves' hyperthyroidism and ophthalmopathy. TCRdb ran MiXCR on the multiplex PCR reads and lists one entry per CDR3 protein. The table has about half a million distinct CDR3 sequences, roughly a quarter seen once. The sequencing input was blood. Source of these receptors: a woman aged 25 to 39 with Graves' ophthalmopathy. CDR3s include the opening cysteine and the closing phenylalanine or tryptophan. A D gene is named only where the DNA matches it firmly. Clone size is given for some rows only: seen once, a few or many times, or a class if the clone is expanded.

v_call: TRBV5-6
j_call: TRBJ1-6
clone_size: few
cdr3_length: 14
d_call: .
cdr3_aa: CASSLDRHNSPLHF
cdr3_nt: TGTGCCAGCAGCTTGGACAGACATAATTCACCCCTCCACTTT

v_call: TRBV18
j_call: TRBJ1-2
clone_size: many
cdr3_length: 14
d_call: .
cdr3_aa: CASSPPGGNYGYTF
cdr3_nt: TGTGCCAGCTCACCACCAGGGGGTAACTATGGCTACACCTTC

v_call: TRBV12-3/TRBV12-4
j_call: TRBJ2-7
clone_size: many
cdr3_length: 15
d_call: .
cdr3_aa: CASSFKEGPIYEQYF
cdr3_nt: TGTGCCAGCAGTTTTAAGGAGGGACCGATCTACGAGCAGTACTTC

v_call: TRBV6-1
j_call: TRBJ1-3
clone_size: many
cdr3_length: 16
d_call: .
cdr3_aa: CASSEAVSVSGNTIYF
cdr3_nt: TGTGCCAGCAGTGAGGCGGTTTCGGTATCCGGAAACACCATATATTTT

v_call: TRBV12-3/TRBV12-4
j_call: TRBJ2-2
clone_size: many
cdr3_length: 16
d_call: .
cdr3_aa: CASSGRELGNTGELFF
cdr3_nt: TGTGCCAGCAGCGGAAGGGAATTAGGGAACACCGGGGAGCTGTTTTTT

v_call: TRBV24-1
j_call: TRBJ2-5
clone_size: .
cdr3_length: 15
d_call: TRBD1
cdr3_aa: CATSVGGQGTETQYF
cdr3_nt: TGTGCCACCAGTGTTGGGGGACAGGGGACAGAGACCCAGTACTTC

v_call: TRBV20-1
j_call: TRBJ2-7
clone_size: .
cdr3_length: 14
d_call: TRBD1
cdr3_aa: CSARAPDREAEQYF
cdr3_nt: TGCAGTGCTAGAGCCCCGGACAGGGAGGCCGAGCAGTACTTC

v_call: TRBV6-1
j_call: TRBJ2-7
clone_size: .
cdr3_length: 13
d_call: .
cdr3_aa: CANSPGPTYEQYF
cdr3_nt: TGTGCCAACAGTCCGGGACCGACCTACGAGCAGTACTTC

v_call: TRBV12-3/TRBV12-4
j_call: TRBJ1-1
clone_size: many
cdr3_length: 15
d_call: .
cdr3_aa: CASSLRRVMNTEAFF
cdr3_nt: TGTGCCAGCAGTTTAAGGAGGGTCATGAACACTGAAGCTTTCTTT

v_call: TRBV30
j_call: TRBJ1-2
clone_size: few
cdr3_length: 14
d_call: .
cdr3_aa: CAWSHDTTNYGYTF
cdr3_nt: TGTGCCTGGAGCCACGACACCACTAACTATGGCTACACCTTC

v_call: TRBV2
j_call: TRBJ2-7
clone_size: many
cdr3_length: 14
d_call: .
cdr3_aa: CASSENYHSYEQYF
cdr3_nt: TGTGCCAGCAGTGAGAACTACCACTCCTACGAGCAGTACTTC

v_call: TRBV13
j_call: TRBJ1-5
clone_size: few
cdr3_length: 13
d_call: .
cdr3_aa: CASSSGGKQPQHF
cdr3_nt: TGTGCCAGCAGCTCCGGGGGGAAGCAGCCCCAGCATTTT

v_call: TRBV5-1
j_call: TRBJ2-6
clone_size: .
cdr3_length: 18
d_call: .
cdr3_aa: CASSLTPPSRSGANVLTF
cdr3_nt: TGCGCCAGCAGCTTGACCCCCCCCAGTCGCTCTGGGGCCAACGTCCTGACTTTC

v_call: TRBV6-2/TRBV6-3
j_call: TRBJ1-5
clone_size: many
cdr3_length: 13
d_call: .
cdr3_aa: CASKRQGHQPQHF
cdr3_nt: TGTGCCAGCAAGAGGCAGGGGCATCAGCCCCAGCATTTT

v_call: TRBV18
j_call: TRBJ2-5
clone_size: many
cdr3_length: 14
d_call: .
cdr3_aa: CASSPGPREETQYF
cdr3_nt: TGTGCCAGCTCACCAGGTCCCAGGGAGGAGACCCAGTACTTC

v_call: TRBV20-1
j_call: TRBJ2-5
clone_size: .
cdr3_length: 20
d_call: .
cdr3_aa: CSVPSIIGRGLSGIQETQYF
cdr3_nt: TGCAGTGTACCGTCTATAATTGGACGCGGACTGAGTGGGATCCAAGAGACCCAGTACTTC

v_call: TRBV28
j_call: TRBJ2-5
clone_size: many
cdr3_length: 15
d_call: .
cdr3_aa: CASKRGRGRVETQYF
cdr3_nt: TGTGCCAGCAAAAGAGGACGAGGGAGAGTGGAGACCCAGTACTTC